This TCR beta chain was retrieved from a study of blood T cells in healthy people across ages. In the case of this clonotype: Its target is not known.

Study results and caveats: In older individuals, TCR beta diversity per million T cells was lower, falling roughly linearly with age. Naive T cell percentage showed a strong correlation with the diversity of TCR beta.

The junction had 2 bases not matched to a gene; V was cut back by 3 bases and J by 7 bases. The CDR3 covers 13 residues. Germline V gene lookup returns CDR1 SGHAT and CDR2 FQNNGV. Primed by a sample-barcoded 5' primer and a J-beta primer mix, a second PCR proceeded for 7 to 11 cycles. Every cDNA molecule bore a tag from a template-switch adaptor containing 12 random nucleotides. TCRdb re-derived calls from the 5' RACE reads in MiXCR, one entry per CDR3 protein. The sample lists 1.5 million to 2 million distinct CDR3 sequences; about 50% were seen once. The sequence was collected from a woman between 40 and 55 years old in good health. The chain joins TRBV11-2 to TRBJ2-1, with 8 bases matching TRBD1. Sequencing was done on a sample of blood. CDR3 sequence: CASSLTGENEQFF. CDR3 DNA sequence: TGTGCCAGCAGCTTGACAGGGGAGAATGAGCAGTTCTTC.